These 25 T cell receptor beta chains originate from one sample sequenced in a study of naive and memory T cell subsets. An equimolar mix of two oligonucleotides served as the beta constant-region primer for TRBC1 and TRBC2. Four rounds of PCR amplified the ligated cDNA using nested alpha and beta constant-region primers plus SP2. TCRdb analysed the UMI-ligation and nested PCR reads with MiXCR anew, one entry per CDR3 protein. The sample carries over 100,000 distinct CDR3 sequences, around a third recorded once. Sequencing was carried out using central memory CD4+ T cells from blood. The receptors were sampled from a human donor in good health.

The rearrangement links TRBV29-1 to TRBJ1-3; TRBD1 is a possible D gene (5 bases). The germline gives CDR1 SQVTM, CDR2 ANQGSEA. Trimming pared 1 base from V and 5 bases from J, leaving 12 bases between. The CDR3 contains 14 residues. The CDR3 here is CSVEAAGQRNTIYF. Here the CDR3 DNA reads TGCAGCGTTGAAGCAGCAGGGCAGCGAAACACCATATATTTT.

This clonotype was recorded at least ten times. The chain recombines TRBV28 with TRBJ2-1; no reliable D call. The germline V gene encodes CDR1 MDHEN and CDR2 SYDVKM. Between the trimmed V and J ends, which lost 5 bases and 4 bases, there was a span of 9 bases. CDR3 size: 13 residues. The CDR3 loop reads CASSPRRYNEQFF. The CDR3 bases are TGTGCCAGCAGTCCTCGTCGGTACAATGAGCAGTTCTTC.

This clonotype turned up a few times. The chain uses TRBV12-3 or TRBV12-4 and TRBJ1-1; D possibly corresponds to TRBD1 (5 bases). There are 15 residues in the CDR3. Deletions cut 5 bases from V and 0 bases from J, with 13 bases between. In DNA form, the CDR3 reads TGTGCCAGCAGTAGCACAGGAAAAATGAACACTGAAGCTTTCTTT. It is translated as CASSSTGKMNTEAFF.

This clonotype appeared a few times. The rearrangement joins TRBV6-2 or TRBV6-3 to TRBJ2-7; either TRBD1 or TRBD2 may fit D (7 bases each). The CDR3 has 15 residues. Per germline, CDR1 MNHEY and CDR2 SVGEGT. Trimming cost V 5 bases and J 2 bases, with 16 bases left between them. CDR3 region: CASSRGLAATYEQYF. CDR3 DNA: TGTGCCAGCAGTAGGGGGCTAGCGGCAACCTACGAGCAGTACTTC.

This clonotype has only a few counts. The CDR3 here is CASSVLSADSPLHF. The CDR3 DNA is TGTGCCAGCAGCGTTCTATCGGCGGATTCACCCCTCCACTTT. This rearrangement joins TRBV9 to TRBJ1-6; D call uncertain. CDR1 is SGDLS and CDR2 is YYNGEE in the germline V gene. V lost 2 bases, J lost 8 bases, and 11 bases lay in between. The CDR3 totals 14 residues.

This clonotype was observed a handful of times. This chain connects TRBV3-1 to TRBJ2-1, with 9 bases lining up with TRBD2. Losses at the gene ends were 6 bases for V and 7 bases for J; bases not matched to a gene: 13. Germline CDR1 is LGHDT and CDR2 is YNNKEL (reference sequence). The CDR3 has 16 amino acids. CDR3 residues: CASSPSAGGPWNEQFF. In DNA, the CDR3 is TGTGCCAGCAGTCCCTCGGCGGGAGGGCCGTGGAATGAGCAGTTCTTC.

This clonotype turned up a few times. The rearrangement joins TRBV25-1 to TRBJ1-6; D uncertain. Looked up from germline, CDR1 is MGHDK and CDR2 is SYGVNS. Trimming took 1 base from V and 11 from J, leaving 6 bases between them. The CDR3 runs to 12 residues. CDR3 amino acids: CASSEFGPPLHF. CDR3 DNA sequence: TGTGCCAGCAGTGAATTTGGGCCACCCCTCCACTTT.

The V gene is TRBV4-3, the J gene TRBJ2-6, with 7 bases matching TRBD1. V shed 3 bases and J 2 bases; nucleotides not matched to a gene: 4. The germline V gene has CDR1 LGHNA and CDR2 YSLEER. This CDR3 is built from 16 residues. The CDR3 DNA reads as TGCGCCAGCAGCCACAGAACAGGGGCTGGGGCCAACGTCCTGACTTTC. This translates into CASSHRTGAGANVLTF.

A few counts support this clonotype. The chain links TRBV20-1 to TRBJ2-1; D not resolved. The CDR3 covers 14 residues. The V end lost 5 bases, the J end lost 5 bases, and 16 bases lay between the germline ends. Germline V lookup: CDR1 DFQATT, CDR2 SNEGSKA (reference sequence). CDR3: CSALRAGSDNEQFF. Written as DNA, the CDR3 is TGCAGTGCTTTGAGAGCCGGGTCTGACAATGAGCAGTTCTTC.

This chain links TRBV4-1 with TRBJ2-7; 7 bases match TRBD1. The CDR3 covers 15 residues. Per the germline V gene, CDR1 is MGHRA and CDR2 is YSYEKL. J lost 3 bases, V lost 1 base, and 6 bases had no gene match. Here the CDR3 DNA reads TGCGCCAGCAGCCAAGTGGGCCAGGGGGACTACGAGCAGTACTTC. Translation gives CASSQVGQGDYEQYF.

This clonotype was observed a few times. The genes are TRBV28 and TRBJ1-1; D ambiguous. The germline V and J ends were trimmed by 3 bases and 10 bases, with 12 bases remaining between them. CDR3 length: 12 residues. The germline CDR1 and CDR2 sequences are MDHEN and SYDVKM. The CDR3 nucleotides are TGTGCCAGCAGTTTGTCGGTGGTTAGAGCTTTCTTT. This translates into CASSLSVVRAFF.

This clonotype turned up a few times. The chain has TRBV18 and TRBJ2-1; no reliable D call. Germline V gene lookup returns CDR1 KGHSH and CDR2 LQKENI. The CDR3 has 17 residues. The V end lost 0 bases, the J end lost 4 bases, and 16 bases lay between the germline ends. The CDR3: CASSPPPTGPSYNEQFF. DNA for the CDR3: TGTGCCAGCTCACCACCGCCCACCGGGCCCTCTTACAATGAGCAGTTCTTC.

This clonotype has just a few counts. The chain combines TRBV7-2 with TRBJ1-5; D is uncertain. Deletions cut 2 bases from V and 7 bases from J, with 9 bases between. The germline CDR1 and CDR2 sequences are SGHTA and FQGNSA. The CDR3 consists of 13 residues. In DNA, the CDR3 is TGTGCCAGCAGCTTAATAAGGGAGCAGCCCCAGCATTTT. Protein product: CASSLIREQPQHF.

The chain links TRBV12-3 or TRBV12-4 to TRBJ1-1; D gene unclear. The CDR3 contains 13 residues. Trimming took 3 bases from V and 2 from J, leaving 7 bases between them. The CDR3 loop is CASSLPVNTEAFF. The CDR3 nucleotides read TGTGCCAGCAGTTTGCCGGTAAACACTGAAGCTTTCTTT.

This clonotype was recorded only once. The chain uses TRBV6-5 and TRBJ2-1; 9 bases are shared with TRBD2. V lost 5 bases and J lost 3; bases outside the gene matches: 8. Germline CDR1 and CDR2: MNHEY and SVGAGI. The CDR3 is 16 amino acids. The chain's CDR3 is CASSGTAGGIYNEQFF. CDR3 coding DNA: TGTGCCAGCAGTGGGACTGCGGGAGGGATCTACAATGAGCAGTTCTTC.

This clonotype showed up just once. The gene calls are TRBV20-1 and TRBJ2-2, with D tentatively TRBD2 (6 bases). The germline V gene has CDR1 DFQATT and CDR2 SNEGSKA (reference sequence). The CDR3 runs 15 residues. With 5 bases removed from V and 1 base from J, the gap between germline ends came to 14 bases. The CDR3 DNA sequence: TGCAGTGCTGGGAGGCGGACCAAGAACACCGGGGAGCTGTTTTTT. This translates into CSAGRRTKNTGELFF.

The chain couples TRBV30 to TRBJ1-1; no reliable D call. Trimming took off 2 bases at V and 1 base at J, with 8 bases between the two ends. The CDR3 has 13 amino acids. CDR1 and CDR2 from the germline V gene are GTSNPN and SVGIG (reference sequence). The CDR3 region is CAWSSTTNTEAFF. The DNA for the CDR3 is TGTGCCTGGAGTTCCACAACGAACACTGAAGCTTTCTTT.

This clonotype was observed a handful of times. This sequence joins TRBV10-1 and TRBJ2-3, with D perhaps given as TRBD1 or TRBD2 (6 bases each). Trimming took off 0 bases at V and 4 bases at J, with 17 bases between the two ends. The CDR3 is 17 residues long. Germline CDR1 is WNHNN and CDR2 is SYGVQD (reference sequence). Here the CDR3 DNA reads TGCGCCAGCAGTGAGTCGACTCGAGGGGGGCAGGCAGATACGCAGTATTTT. Protein sequence: CASSESTRGGQADTQYF.

There are a few counts of this clonotype. The V and J genes are TRBV20-1 and TRBJ2-1; maybe TRBD1 (5 bases). V was pared by 2 bases and J by 1 base, with 9 bases between. Germline assignment: CDR1 DFQATT and CDR2 SNEGSKA (reference sequence). This CDR3 contains 14 residues. CDR3 loop: CSARWGESYNEQFF. Written as DNA, the CDR3 is TGCAGTGCTAGATGGGGCGAGTCCTACAATGAGCAGTTCTTC.

The CDR3 sequence: CASSPGGGNTEAFF. The CDR3 region has the DNA TGTGCCAGCAGTCCGGGTGGGGGGAACACTGAAGCTTTCTTT. The gene calls are TRBV6-6 and TRBJ1-1, with D perhaps matching TRBD1 (5 bases). The CDR3 has 14 amino acids. Germline CDR1 MNHNY, CDR2 SVGAGI (reference sequence). With 5 bases removed from V and 1 base from J, the gap between germline ends came to 11 bases.

V gene TRBV6-1 combines with J gene TRBJ1-1; D is perhaps TRBD1 (6 bases). Trimming removed 8 bases from V and 4 bases from J, with 17 bases in between. The CDR3 has 14 residues. Germline CDR1 reads MNHNS; CDR2 reads SASEGT. The CDR3 spells CASARQGRGTEAFF. The CDR3 bases are TGTGCCAGCGCTCGCCAGGGGCGAGGCACTGAAGCTTTCTTT.

The V and J genes are TRBV7-2 and TRBJ1-1, with D possibly TRBD1 on 6 matching bases. Looked up from germline, CDR1 is SGHTA and CDR2 is FQGNSA. The V and J ends lost 5 bases and 5 bases respectively, with 21 bases between them. The CDR3 length is 16 residues. The CDR3 protein is CASSAPYRVVGTEAFF. The CDR3 nucleotides read TGTGCCAGCAGCGCACCCTACAGGGTTGTTGGAACTGAAGCTTTCTTT.

The sample holds a few counts of this clonotype. V and J are TRBV15 and TRBJ2-2; D call uncertain. Germline V gene sequence: CDR1 LNHNV, CDR2 YYDKDF (reference sequence). The CDR3 has 14 residues. Trimming pared 3 bases from V and 4 bases from J, leaving 9 bases between. The CDR3 DNA sequence: TGTGCCACCAGCAGCACTTACACCACCGGGGAGCTGTTTTTT. Translation: CATSSTYTTGELFF. Combining the CDR3 with reference TRBV15 and TRBJ2-2 gives the whole variable domain DAMVIQNPRYQVTQFGKPVTLSCSQTLNHNVMYWYQQKSSQAPKLLFHYYDKDFNNEADTPDNFQSRRPNTSFCFLDIRSPGLGDTAMYLCATSSTYTTGELFFGEGSRLTVL.

The sample holds a few counts of this clonotype. The chain combines TRBV7-9 with TRBJ1-4; a possible D gene is TRBD1 (5 bases). The CDR3 totals 15 residues. CDR1 is SEHNR, CDR2 FQNEAQ, per germline (reference sequence). V gave up 0 bases and J gave up 5 bases, with 10 bases separating them. The DNA for the CDR3 is TGTGCCAGCAGCTTAGCAGGCGGGGCGAATGAAAAACTGTTTTTT. As protein: CASSLAGGANEKLFF. Full variable domain (missing parts from reference TRBV7-9 and TRBJ1-4): DTGVSQNPRHKITKRGQNVTFRCDPISEHNRLYWYRQTLGQGPEFLTYFQNEAQLEKSRLLSDRFSAERPKGSFSTLEIQRTEQGDSAMYLCASSLAGGANEKLFFGSGTQLSVL.

The chain joins TRBV27 to TRBJ2-7, with 9 positions matching TRBD1. Germline values: CDR1 MNHEY, CDR2 SMNVEV (reference sequence). The CDR3 is made up of 15 amino acids. V lost 6 bases, J lost 3 bases, and 9 bases stayed unmatched. The CDR3 sequence is CASSPGDRVSYEQYF. Here the CDR3 DNA reads TGTGCCAGCAGCCCCGGGGACAGGGTAAGCTACGAGCAGTACTTC.